A selection of T cell receptor beta chains follows, all from one sample in a study of HIV-infected patients and healthy controls. TCRdb re-analysed the 5' RACE reads in MiXCR, keeping a single row per CDR3 protein. Of around 7,800 distinct CDR3 sequences in the sample, under 6.5% were seen once. Sequencing used blood, obtained before antiretroviral therapy. All receptors derive from an adult with HIV infection. Each CDR3 is given with its conserved first and last residue. D genes are given only for firm matches. The size entry is marked missing in some rows and otherwise reads once, few, many or a size class.

cdr3_aa | cdr3_nt | v_call | d_call | clone_size | j_call | cdr3_length
CASSSLPTDSNQPQHF | TGTGCCAGCAGCTCATTACCGACAGATAGCAATCAGCCCCAGCATTTT | TRBV5-5 | . | once | TRBJ1-5 | 16
CASSKPTEGGELFF | TGTGCCAGCAGTAAGCCCACAGAGGGCGGGGAGCTGTTTTTT | TRBV6-1 | . | many | TRBJ2-2 | 14
CASSDRDIEAFF | TGTGCCAGCAGCGACCGGGACATTGAAGCTTTCTTT | TRBV9 | . | medium-sized | TRBJ1-1 | 12
CATSDSSGGEINEQFF | TGTGCCACCAGTGATTCTAGCGGGGGAGAAATCAATGAGCAGTTCTTC | TRBV24-1 | TRBD2 | many | TRBJ2-1 | 16
CASSLVYHQGSKDEQFF | TGTGCCAGCAGCTTGGTTTATCATCAGGGTAGCAAGGATGAGCAGTTCTTC | TRBV5-6 | . | few | TRBJ2-1 | 17
CASGYRVRNTEAFF | TGTGCCAGCGGATACAGGGTCCGGAACACTGAAGCTTTCTTT | TRBV6-2/TRBV6-3 | . | many | TRBJ1-1 | 14
CASSFRAGELFF | TGTGCCAGCAGTTTCAGGGCCGGGGAGCTGTTTTTT | TRBV28 | . | . | TRBJ2-2 | 12
CASSFRDRGDEQFF | TGTGCCAGCAGCTTCCGGGACAGGGGGGATGAGCAGTTCTTC | TRBV7-8 | TRBD1 | many | TRBJ2-1 | 14
CASSLSGRGGGYTF | TGTGCCAGTAGCCTTAGTGGCAGAGGCGGTGGCTACACCTTC | TRBV19 | . | many | TRBJ1-2 | 14
CASSLRLNTEAFF | TGTGCCAGCAGCCTTAGGCTGAACACTGAAGCTTTCTTT | TRBV9 | . | many | TRBJ1-1 | 13
CAWDNYNEQFF | TGTGCCTGGGATAATTACAATGAGCAGTTCTTC | TRBV30 | . | medium-sized | TRBJ2-1 | 11
CASSEGLAGAPKNIQYF | TGTGCCAGCAGTGAAGGACTAGCGGGGGCTCCCAAAAACATTCAGTACTTC | TRBV2 | TRBD2 | many | TRBJ2-4 | 17
CASRYRESSYNEQFF | TGTGCCAGCAGGTACAGGGAGAGCTCCTACAATGAGCAGTTCTTC | TRBV12-3/TRBV12-4 | . | many | TRBJ2-1 | 15
CSVEPSGETQYF | TGCAGCGTTGAGCCCTCAGGGGAGACCCAGTACTTC | TRBV29-1 | . | many | TRBJ2-5 | 12
CSVAAGAGGELFF | TGCAGCGTCGCCGCGGGGGCGGGCGGGGAGCTGTTTTTT | TRBV29-1 | . | medium-sized | TRBJ2-2 | 13
CASTGALGSYNEQFF | TGTGCCAGCACGGGGGCCCTGGGCTCCTACAATGAGCAGTTCTTC | TRBV6-5 | . | many | TRBJ2-1 | 15
CAIRTGTIMNTEAFF | TGTGCCATCAGGACAGGTACTATAATGAACACTGAAGCTTTCTTT | TRBV10-3 | . | many | TRBJ1-1 | 15
CSARDQPGTDTQYF | TGCAGTGCTAGAGATCAGCCTGGGACAGATACGCAGTATTTT | TRBV20-1 | . | medium-sized | TRBJ2-3 | 14
CASSTTSGGRDTQYF | TGTGCCAGCAGTACGACTAGCGGGGGCAGGGATACGCAGTATTTT | TRBV6-1 | TRBD2 | many | TRBJ2-3 | 15
CSARDWSGLPGVRSYEQYF | TGCAGTGCTAGAGACTGGTCGGGACTACCGGGGGTGAGGTCCTACGAGCAGTACTTC | TRBV20-1 | TRBD2 | many | TRBJ2-7 | 19
CAISGVFRGYGKNTEAFF | TGTGCCATCAGTGGTGTTTTCAGGGGGTACGGGAAGAACACTGAAGCTTTCTTT | TRBV10-3 | TRBD1 | . | TRBJ1-1 | 18
CASSPGQGWEKLFF | TGTGCCAGCAGTCCCGGACAGGGTTGGGAAAAACTGTTTTTT | TRBV12-3/TRBV12-4 | TRBD1 | . | TRBJ1-4 | 14
CSARPTGRNTEAFF | TGCAGTGCTAGACCGACAGGGAGGAACACTGAAGCTTTCTTT | TRBV20-1 | TRBD1 | many | TRBJ1-1 | 14
CASVDLPGQETQYF | TGTGCCAGCGTTGACCTGCCGGGCCAAGAGACCCAGTACTTC | TRBV6-2/TRBV6-3 | . | medium-sized | TRBJ2-5 | 14
CASSVHPDTQYF | TGTGCCAGCAGTGTTCACCCGGATACGCAGTATTTT | TRBV12-3/TRBV12-4 | . | medium-sized | TRBJ2-3 | 12
CASSQEVGRGGHEQFF | TGTGCCAGCAGCCAAGAAGTTGGGCGGGGGGGCCATGAGCAGTTCTTC | TRBV4-2 | TRBD2 | medium-sized | TRBJ2-1 | 16
CASSVRGTLTDTQYF | TGTGCCAGCAGCGTGCGTGGGACTCTCACAGATACGCAGTATTTT | TRBV7-3 | . | many | TRBJ2-3 | 15
CASSQAGRGGSNQPQHF | TGCGCCAGCAGCCAAGCGGGCAGGGGGGGAAGCAATCAGCCCCAGCATTTT | TRBV4-1 | TRBD1 | many | TRBJ1-5 | 17
CSARDHSGDEQYF | TGCAGTGCTAGAGATCATTCAGGGGATGAGCAGTACTTC | TRBV20-1 | . | many | TRBJ2-7 | 13
CASSRGGQGMSEQFF | TGTGCCAGTAGTAGAGGGGGACAGGGTATGAGTGAGCAGTTCTTC | TRBV19 | TRBD1 | once | TRBJ2-1 | 15
CASSPPVGTINTGELFF | TGTGCCAGCAGCCCCCCGGTAGGGACGATCAACACCGGGGAGCTGTTTTTT | TRBV7-9 | . | medium-sized | TRBJ2-2 | 17
CSVFGGRGATEAFF | TGCAGCGTTTTTGGGGGCAGGGGGGCGACTGAAGCTTTCTTT | TRBV29-1 | TRBD1 | many | TRBJ1-1 | 14
CASSHTGDLGYEQYF | TGTGCCAGCAGCCACACAGGGGACCTAGGCTACGAGCAGTACTTC | TRBV6-5 | TRBD1 | many | TRBJ2-7 | 15
CASSLAAGAHYNEQFF | TGCGCCAGCAGCTTGGCGGCGGGGGCCCACTACAATGAGCAGTTCTTC | TRBV5-1 | . | . | TRBJ2-1 | 16